Below, 12 T cell receptor beta chains from the same sample are listed, as sequenced in a study of spatial heterogeneity in lung cancer. General study results and limits: Higher tumor mutation counts went along with higher counts of expanded intratumoral alpha and beta TCRs.

As for time point: sample taken at primary tumor resection. Which antigens these TCRs recognize remains unknown. TCRdb passed the 5' RACE reads through MiXCR, listing each CDR3 protein once. In the table there are some 14,000 distinct CDR3 sequences, 4.5% to 6% of which are singletons. Specimen: lung tumor tissue, collected at surgery. The source is a female donor with early-stage non-small cell lung cancer.

This clonotype was recorded many times. The V gene is TRBV3-1, the J gene TRBJ2-3; D ambiguous. The CDR3 has 14 amino acids. Between the trimmed V and J ends, which lost 0 bases and 6 bases, there was a span of 10 bases. The germline V gene encodes CDR1 LGHDT and CDR2 YNNKEL (reference sequence). In DNA, the CDR3 is TGTGCCAGCAGCCAAGACGTCTTCCGTGATACGCAGTATTTT. Protein product: CASSQDVFRDTQYF.

In this sample, this clonotype turned up many times. The chain combines TRBV5-1 with TRBJ2-2, with TRBD1 identical over 9 bases. V shed 4 bases and J 4 bases; nucleotides not matched to a gene: 8. The CDR3 contains 16 residues. The germline V gene has CDR1 SGHRS and CDR2 YFSETQ. CDR3 sequence: CASSAGTGWLTGELFF. Written as DNA, the CDR3 is TGCGCCAGCAGCGCTGGGACAGGGTGGCTCACCGGGGAGCTGTTTTTT.

This clonotype was observed at least ten times. V usage is TRBV12-3 or TRBV12-4 and J usage is TRBJ1-2; D gene unclear. V lost 2 bases to trimming and J lost 4 bases, with 5 bases between them. CDR3 length equals 12 residues. The CDR3 is CASSLPAYGYTF. The CDR3 nucleotides are TGTGCCAGCAGTTTACCGGCCTATGGCTACACCTTC.

This clonotype was found many times. The chain joins TRBV30 to TRBJ2-2; no firm D call. There are 14 residues in the CDR3. CDR1 is GTSNPN, CDR2 SVGIG, per germline (reference sequence). V lost 3 bases to trimming and J lost 7 bases, with 15 bases between them. Written as DNA, the CDR3 is TGTGCCTGGAGAGTGGGTCCCACGAGCGGGGAGCTGTTTTTT. Its protein is CAWRVGPTSGELFF.

This clonotype came up many times. J is TRBJ2-2 and V is TRBV7-2; D is unclear. CDR3 size: 14 residues. Germline CDR1 SGHTA, CDR2 FQGNSA. V lost 2 bases to trimming and J lost 5 bases, with 9 bases between them. Here the CDR3 DNA reads TGTGCCAGCAGCTTAATGGGGTCGACCGGGGAGCTGTTTTTT. This encodes CASSLMGSTGELFF.

This clonotype was recorded at least ten times. This chain links TRBV2 with TRBJ1-4; no reliable D call. CDR3 length: 13 residues. The germline V gene has CDR1 SNHLY and CDR2 FYNNEI. The V gene lost 7 bases and the J gene lost 8 bases, with 14 bases spanning the gap. The CDR3 sequence is CASTRPAEEKLFF. The CDR3 DNA is TGTGCCAGCACAAGGCCGGCCGAGGAAAAACTGTTTTTT. The complete variable domain, with remaining parts taken from reference TRBV2 and TRBJ1-4, reads EPEVTQTPSHQVTQMGQEVILRCVPISNHLYFYWYRQILGQKVEFLVSFYNNEISEKSEIFDDQFSVERPDGSNFTLKIRSTKLEDSAMYFCASTRPAEEKLFFGSGTQLSVL.

Ten or more counts support this clonotype. The CDR3 DNA reads as TGTGCCAGCAGCTACCGGGGGGTTCCCTATGGCTACACCTTC. It is translated as CASSYRGVPYGYTF. The V and J genes are TRBV7-2 and TRBJ1-2; a possible D gene is TRBD1 (5 bases). V was clipped by 4 bases and J by 4 bases, with 13 bases between them. Looked up from germline, CDR1 is SGHTA and CDR2 is FQGNSA. The CDR3 has 14 amino acids.

This clonotype was observed at least ten times. The V and J genes are TRBV7-9 and TRBJ1-2; TRBD1 matches at 7 bases. The germline V gene has CDR1 SEHNR and CDR2 FQNEAQ (reference sequence). The trim removed 5 bases at V and 6 bases at J, leaving 9 bases unmatched. CDR3 length: 14 amino acids. CDR3 in amino acids: CASSPGGGPHGYTF. CDR3 in DNA: TGTGCCAGCAGCCCAGGGGGTGGACCGCATGGCTACACCTTC.

This clonotype has ten or more counts. V usage is TRBV5-1 and J usage is TRBJ2-3, with D tentatively TRBD2 (7 bases). CDR1 and CDR2 (germline): SGHRS, YFSETQ. The CDR3 spans 14 residues. V was clipped by 6 bases and J by 2 bases, with 13 bases between them. CDR3 region: CASKRGADTDTQYF. The CDR3 DNA is TGCGCCAGCAAACGGGGGGCCGACACAGATACGCAGTATTTT.

This clonotype showed up many times. The chain carries TRBV5-6 and TRBJ2-2; D gene uncertain. Germline V gene sequence: CDR1 SGHDT, CDR2 YYEEEE. The CDR3 loop spans 12 amino acids. The germline V and J ends were trimmed by 3 bases and 5 bases, with 5 bases remaining between them. In nucleotides, the CDR3 is TGTGCCAGCAGCTCTACAACCGGGGAGCTGTTTTTT. Protein sequence: CASSSTTGELFF.

This clonotype was detected ten times or more. This chain joins TRBV20-1 and TRBJ2-7, with D possibly TRBD1 on 6 matching bases. The germline V gene encodes CDR1 DFQATT and CDR2 SNEGSKA (reference sequence). The CDR3 consists of 15 residues. V dropped 4 bases and J dropped 5 bases, with 21 bases sitting between them. CDR3 amino acids: CSATSPRTVTDEQYF. Written as DNA, the CDR3 is TGCAGTGCTACCTCGCCCCGGACAGTTACCGACGAGCAGTACTTC.

This clonotype was seen repeatedly, ten times or more. The V and J genes are TRBV7-3 and TRBJ2-2, with 8 bases fitting TRBD2. CDR1 is SGHTA and CDR2 is FQGTGA in the germline V gene. CDR3 length equals 16 residues. Trimming at V came to 4 bases and at J to 4 bases, leaving 8 bases not matched to a gene. DNA of the CDR3: TGTGCCAGCAGCTACCCCGGGGGGGACCTCACCGGGGAGCTGTTTTTT. Its translation is CASSYPGGDLTGELFF.